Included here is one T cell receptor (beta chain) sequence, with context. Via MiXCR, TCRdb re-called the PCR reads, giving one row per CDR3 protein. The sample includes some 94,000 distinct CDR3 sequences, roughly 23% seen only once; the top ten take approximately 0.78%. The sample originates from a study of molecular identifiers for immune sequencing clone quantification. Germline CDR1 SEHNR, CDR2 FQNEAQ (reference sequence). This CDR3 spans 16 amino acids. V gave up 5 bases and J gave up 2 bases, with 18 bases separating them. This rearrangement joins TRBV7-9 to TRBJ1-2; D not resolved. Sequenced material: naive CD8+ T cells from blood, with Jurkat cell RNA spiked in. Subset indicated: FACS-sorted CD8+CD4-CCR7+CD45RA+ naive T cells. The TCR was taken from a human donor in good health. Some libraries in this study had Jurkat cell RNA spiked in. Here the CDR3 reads CASSPPEHPLNYGYTF. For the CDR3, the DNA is TGTGCCAGCAGCCCCCCCGAGCATCCTTTAAACTATGGCTACACCTTC.